A selection of T cell receptor beta chains follows, all from one sample in a study of T cells after yellow fever vaccination. TCRdb processed the 5' RACE reads anew with MiXCR; each CDR3 protein has one entry. This table holds around 600,000 distinct CDR3 sequences, around 12% found once. The sequencing here drew on PBMCs, taken on the day of the yellow fever booster vaccination. The receptor source for this set is a man under 40 who received the YFV17D yellow fever vaccine. CDR3s include the opening cysteine and the closing phenylalanine or tryptophan. The D gene is left open where the match is weak.

CASSVGIESETQYF	14	.	TRBJ2-5	TRBV9
CASSLRLASTSTDTQYF	17	TRBD2	TRBJ2-3	TRBV7-8
CASSESPGYEQYF	13	.	TRBJ2-7	TRBV5-1
CASSRQLSGSYNEQFF	16	.	TRBJ2-1	TRBV13
CASSLAGGTGAAYEQYF	17	.	TRBJ2-7	TRBV7-2
CASSMGTSSTDTQYF	15	TRBD2	TRBJ2-3	TRBV5-4
CASSQGASGRDIQYF	15	TRBD2	TRBJ2-4	TRBV4-2
CASSPAGGVSYEQYF	15	TRBD1	TRBJ2-7	TRBV14
CAISLEAGVVYEQYF	15	TRBD2	TRBJ2-7	TRBV10-3
CSASRLAGAADTQYF	15	TRBD2	TRBJ2-3	TRBV20-1
CASTLGHPLGNQPQHF	16	.	TRBJ1-5	TRBV23-1
CASSSENTYEQYF	13	.	TRBJ2-7	TRBV5-1
CASSQGTLEMNTEAFF	16	.	TRBJ1-1	TRBV4-3
CASSVSQGLYNEQFF	15	.	TRBJ2-1	TRBV9
CASSFSGRIDTQYF	14	TRBD2	TRBJ2-3	TRBV12-3/TRBV12-4
CASSVGQGKEQYF	13	TRBD1	TRBJ2-7	TRBV9
CLVSSYNEQFF	11	.	TRBJ2-1	TRBV7-2